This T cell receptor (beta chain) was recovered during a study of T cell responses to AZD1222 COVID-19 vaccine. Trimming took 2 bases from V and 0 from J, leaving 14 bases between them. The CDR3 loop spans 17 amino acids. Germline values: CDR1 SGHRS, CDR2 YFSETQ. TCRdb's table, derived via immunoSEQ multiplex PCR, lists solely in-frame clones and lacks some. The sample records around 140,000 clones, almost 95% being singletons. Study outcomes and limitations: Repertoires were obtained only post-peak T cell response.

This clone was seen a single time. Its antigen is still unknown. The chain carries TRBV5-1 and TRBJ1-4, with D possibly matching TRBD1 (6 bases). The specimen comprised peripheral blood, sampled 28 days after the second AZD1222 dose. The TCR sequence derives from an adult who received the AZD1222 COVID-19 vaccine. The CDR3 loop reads CASSLVPGATTNEKLFF. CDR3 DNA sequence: TGCGCCAGCAGCTTAGTGCCAGGGGCTACAACTAATGAAAAACTGTTTTTT.